The clone carrying this TCR beta chain was detected only a few times. The data originate from a study of blood T cell repertoires in COVID-19. The overall study: The United States, Italy and Spain supplied acute and convalescent COVID-19 samples. The cDNA or gDNA used as material had been derived from T cells, B-cell-depleted T cells, or PBMCs.

Original processing notes: Nucleated cell number was recorded as an estimate derived from reference gene primer amplification. The repertoire was sequenced with immunoSEQ multiplex PCR; TCRdb's copy has only in-frame clones and lacks some. V and J calls plus clone size are reproduced from that table; the DNA served to infer D and trimming. The sample contains about 190,000 clones, around 79% of which appear only once. The sample consisted of peripheral blood. The receptor comes from a woman in her forties or fifties with acute or convalescent COVID-19.

The CDR3 coding sequence is TGTGCCAGCAGAGCAGGGGCGAGCAATCAGCCCCAGCATTTT. Translation gives CASRAGASNQPQHF. The chain carries TRBV7-8 and TRBJ1-5, with D perhaps matching TRBD1 (6 bases). Germline V lookup: CDR1 SGHVS, CDR2 FQNEAQ. V dropped 6 bases and J dropped 1 base, with 10 bases sitting between them. CDR3 length equals 14 residues.